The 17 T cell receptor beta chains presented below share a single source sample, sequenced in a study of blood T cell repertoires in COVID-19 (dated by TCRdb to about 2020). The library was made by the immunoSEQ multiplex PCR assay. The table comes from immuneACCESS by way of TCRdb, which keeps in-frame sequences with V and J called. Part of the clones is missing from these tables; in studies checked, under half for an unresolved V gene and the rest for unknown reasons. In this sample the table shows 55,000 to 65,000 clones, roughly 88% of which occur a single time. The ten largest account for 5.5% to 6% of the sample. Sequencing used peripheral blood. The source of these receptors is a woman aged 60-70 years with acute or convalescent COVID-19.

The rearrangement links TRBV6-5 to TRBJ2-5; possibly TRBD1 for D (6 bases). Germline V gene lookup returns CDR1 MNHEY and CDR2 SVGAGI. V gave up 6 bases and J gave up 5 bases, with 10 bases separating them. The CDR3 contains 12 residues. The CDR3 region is CASRTDSETQYF. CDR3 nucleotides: TGTGCCAGCAGGACGGACAGCGAGACCCAGTACTTC.

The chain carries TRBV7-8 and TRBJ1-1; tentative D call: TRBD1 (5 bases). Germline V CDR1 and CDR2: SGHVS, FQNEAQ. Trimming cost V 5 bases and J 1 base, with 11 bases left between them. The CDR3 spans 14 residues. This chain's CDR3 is CASSLSGKNTEAFF. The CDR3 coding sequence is TGTGCCAGCAGCCTTTCAGGGAAGAACACTGAAGCTTTCTTT.

The CDR3 reads CASTWTSGTNEQFF. The CDR3 nucleotides read TGCGCCAGCACCTGGACTAGCGGGACCAATGAGCAGTTCTTC. The chain employs TRBV4-1 and TRBJ2-1; 12 bases line up with TRBD2. Germline CDR1 is MGHRA and CDR2 is YSYEKL. V lost 7 bases to trimming and J lost 6 bases; unmatched junction nucleotides: 4. This CDR3 is 14 amino acids long.

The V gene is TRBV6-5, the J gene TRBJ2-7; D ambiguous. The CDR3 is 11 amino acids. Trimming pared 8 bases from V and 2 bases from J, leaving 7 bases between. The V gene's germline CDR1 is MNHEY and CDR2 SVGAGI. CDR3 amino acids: CASDAAYEQYF. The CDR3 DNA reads TGTGCCAGCGATGCAGCCTACGAGCAGTACTTC.

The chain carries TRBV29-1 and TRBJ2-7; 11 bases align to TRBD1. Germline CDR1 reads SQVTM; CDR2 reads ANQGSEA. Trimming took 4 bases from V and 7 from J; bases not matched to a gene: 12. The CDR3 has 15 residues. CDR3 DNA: TGCAGCGTTGCCTCCTCCGGGACAGGGGGAGGAGAGCAGTACTTC. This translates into CSVASSGTGGGEQYF.

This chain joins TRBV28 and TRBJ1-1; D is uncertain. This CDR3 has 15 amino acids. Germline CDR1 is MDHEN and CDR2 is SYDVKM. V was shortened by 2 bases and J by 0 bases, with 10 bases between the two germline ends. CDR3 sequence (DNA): TGTGCCAGCAGTTTAGGAGGTGACCTGAACACTGAAGCTTTCTTT. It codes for CASSLGGDLNTEAFF.

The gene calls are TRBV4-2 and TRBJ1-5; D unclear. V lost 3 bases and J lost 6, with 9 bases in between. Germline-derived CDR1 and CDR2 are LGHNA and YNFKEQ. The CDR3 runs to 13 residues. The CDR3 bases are TGTGCCAGCAGCCAGCACGAGGGTCAGCCCCAGCATTTT. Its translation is CASSQHEGQPQHF.

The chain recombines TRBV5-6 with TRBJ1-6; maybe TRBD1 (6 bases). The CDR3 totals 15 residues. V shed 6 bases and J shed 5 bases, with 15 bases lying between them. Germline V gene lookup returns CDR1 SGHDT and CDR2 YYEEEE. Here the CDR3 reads CASTPGQGNNSPLHF. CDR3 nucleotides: TGTGCCAGCACCCCTGGGCAGGGGAATAATTCACCCCTCCACTTT.

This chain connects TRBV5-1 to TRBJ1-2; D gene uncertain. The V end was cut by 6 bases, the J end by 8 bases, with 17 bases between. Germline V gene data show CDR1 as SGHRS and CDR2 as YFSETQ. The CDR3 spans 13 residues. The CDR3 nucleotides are TGCGCCAGCACCTCACACGGAGTTGGGGGCTACACCTTC. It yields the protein CASTSHGVGGYTF. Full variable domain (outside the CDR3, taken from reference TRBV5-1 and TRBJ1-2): KAGVTQTPRYLIKTRGQQVTLSCSPISGHRSVSWYQQTPGQGLQFLFEYFSETQRNKGNFPGRFSGRQFSNSRSEMNVSTLELGDSALYLCASTSHGVGGYTFGSGTRLTVV.

The CDR3 here is CASELGLGHLNTEAFF. CDR3 bases: TGCGCCAGCGAGCTTGGATTGGGGCACCTGAACACTGAAGCTTTCTTT. This chain uses TRBV5-1 with TRBJ1-1, with D perhaps TRBD1 (5 bases). The CDR3 consists of 16 residues. The V gene's germline CDR1 is SGHRS and CDR2 YFSETQ. The V end lost 7 bases, the J end lost 0 bases, and 19 bases lay between the germline ends.

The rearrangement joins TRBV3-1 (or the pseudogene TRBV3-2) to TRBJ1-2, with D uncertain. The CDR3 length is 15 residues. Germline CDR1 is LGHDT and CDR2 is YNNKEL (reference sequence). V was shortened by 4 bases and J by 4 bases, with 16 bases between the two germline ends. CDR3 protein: CASSPAWAEGYGYTF. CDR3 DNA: TGTGCCAGCAGCCCCGCCTGGGCAGAGGGCTATGGCTACACCTTC.

As DNA, the CDR3 is TGTGCCAGCAGCTTGAGCGGGGGCGCTGAAGCTTTCTTT. Its protein product is CASSLSGGAEAFF. The chain carries TRBV5-6 and TRBJ1-1; TRBD1 is a possible D gene (6 bases). The CDR3 runs to 13 residues. The germline V gene has CDR1 SGHDT and CDR2 YYEEEE. V was clipped by 1 base and J by 6 bases, with 10 bases between them.

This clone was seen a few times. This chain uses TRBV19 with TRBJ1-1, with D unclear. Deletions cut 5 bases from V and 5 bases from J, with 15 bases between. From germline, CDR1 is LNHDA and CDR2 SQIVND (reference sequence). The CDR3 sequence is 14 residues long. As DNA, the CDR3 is TGTGCCAGTAGTTCCCCGGGAGGGAGGACTGAAGCTTTCTTT. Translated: CASSSPGGRTEAFF.

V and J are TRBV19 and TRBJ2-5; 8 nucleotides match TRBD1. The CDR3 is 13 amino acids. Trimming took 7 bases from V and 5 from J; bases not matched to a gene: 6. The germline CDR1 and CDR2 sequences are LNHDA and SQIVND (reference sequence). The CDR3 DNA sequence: TGTGCCAGTACCACACAGGGGGAGGAGACCCAGTACTTC. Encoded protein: CASTTQGEETQYF.

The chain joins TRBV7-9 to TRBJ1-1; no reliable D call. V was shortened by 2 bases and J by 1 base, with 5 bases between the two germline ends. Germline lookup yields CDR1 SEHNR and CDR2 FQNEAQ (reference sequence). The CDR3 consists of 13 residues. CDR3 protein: CASSLSQNTEAFF. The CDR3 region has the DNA TGTGCCAGCAGCTTATCCCAGAACACTGAAGCTTTCTTT.

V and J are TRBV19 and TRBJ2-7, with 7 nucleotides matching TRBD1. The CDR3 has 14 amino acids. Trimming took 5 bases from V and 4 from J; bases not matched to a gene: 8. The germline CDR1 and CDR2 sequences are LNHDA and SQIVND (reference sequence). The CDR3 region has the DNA TGTGCCAGTAGTGCTGGGGACAGCCTTTACGAGCAGTACTTC. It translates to CASSAGDSLYEQYF. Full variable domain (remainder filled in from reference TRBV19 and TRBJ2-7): DGGITQSPKYLFRKEGQNVTLSCEQNLNHDAMYWYRQDPGQGLRLIYYSQIVNDFQKGDIAEGYSVSREKKESFPLTVTSAQKNPTAFYLCASSAGDSLYEQYFGPGTRLTVT.

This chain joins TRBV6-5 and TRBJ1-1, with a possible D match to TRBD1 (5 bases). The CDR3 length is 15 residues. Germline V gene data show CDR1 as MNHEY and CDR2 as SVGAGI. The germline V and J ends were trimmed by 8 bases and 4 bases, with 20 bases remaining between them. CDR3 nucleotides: TGTGCCAGCGTACATCATCCAGGGAAAGGCACTGAAGCTTTCTTT. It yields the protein CASVHHPGKGTEAFF.